The 2 T cell receptor beta chains reported below all come from one sample, sequenced in a study of T cell repertoires in cytomegalovirus infection. TCRdb reprocessed the reads with MiXCR, giving one entry per CDR3 protein. The top ten clones hold roughly 14% of a sample with about 770,000 distinct CDR3 sequences, around 29% of them seen once. These receptors' antigens are unknown. The input for sequencing was cultured CD8+ T cells from PBMCs, taken from culture after CMV antigen stimulation. The receptors derive from a human donor in good health (CMV status not recorded). Some clones in this sample may be carry-over from other donors' samples.

This clonotype was seen just once. The gene calls are TRBV9 and TRBJ1-1; D not certain. The CDR3 is made up of 14 amino acids. V lost 0 bases and J 3 bases, leaving 9 bases between the germline ends. Per the germline V gene, CDR1 is SGDLS and CDR2 is YYNGEE. The CDR3 sequence: CASSVGPGDTEAFF. In DNA, the CDR3 is TGTGCCAGCAGCGTAGGACCCGGAGACACTGAAGCTTTCTTT.

This clonotype was recorded a few times. The chain uses TRBV29-1 and TRBJ2-2; 9 positions agree with TRBD1. CDR1 is SQVTM and CDR2 is ANQGSEA in the germline V gene. V was pared by 7 bases and J by 4 bases, with 7 bases of the junction left unmatched. This CDR3 is built from 14 residues. The CDR3 region has the DNA TGCAGCGCCGCGACAGGGGGACTCACCGGGGAGCTGTTTTTT. This sequence encodes CSAATGGLTGELFF.